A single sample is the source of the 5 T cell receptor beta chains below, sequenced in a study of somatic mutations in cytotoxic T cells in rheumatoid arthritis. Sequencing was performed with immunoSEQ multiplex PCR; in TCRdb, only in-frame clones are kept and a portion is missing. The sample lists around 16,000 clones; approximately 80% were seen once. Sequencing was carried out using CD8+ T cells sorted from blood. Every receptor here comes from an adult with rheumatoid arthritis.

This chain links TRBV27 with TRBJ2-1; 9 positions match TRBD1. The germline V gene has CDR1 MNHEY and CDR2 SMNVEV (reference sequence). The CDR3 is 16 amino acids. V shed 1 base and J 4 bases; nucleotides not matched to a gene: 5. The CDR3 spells CASSLLQGATYNEQFF. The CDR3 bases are TGTGCCAGCAGTTTATTACAGGGGGCCACATACAATGAGCAGTTCTTC.

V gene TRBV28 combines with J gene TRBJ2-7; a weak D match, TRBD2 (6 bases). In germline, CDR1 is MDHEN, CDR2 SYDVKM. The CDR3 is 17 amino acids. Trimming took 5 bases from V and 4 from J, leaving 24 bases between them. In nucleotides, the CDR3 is TGTGCCAGCAGTCCCCTCCGCGGGACCTCCCTTGGATACGAGCAGTACTTC. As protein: CASSPLRGTSLGYEQYF.

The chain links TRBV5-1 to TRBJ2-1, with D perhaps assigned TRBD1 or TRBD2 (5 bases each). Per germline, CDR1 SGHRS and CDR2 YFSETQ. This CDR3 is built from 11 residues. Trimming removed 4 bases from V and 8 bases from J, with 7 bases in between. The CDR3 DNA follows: TGCGCCAGCAGCACGGGGCATGAGCAGTTCTTC. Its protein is CASSTGHEQFF. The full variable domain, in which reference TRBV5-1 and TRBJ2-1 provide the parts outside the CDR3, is KAGVTQTPRYLIKTRGQQVTLSCSPISGHRSVSWYQQTPGQGLQFLFEYFSETQRNKGNFPGRFSGRQFSNSRSEMNVSTLELGDSALYLCASSTGHEQFFGPGTRLTVL.

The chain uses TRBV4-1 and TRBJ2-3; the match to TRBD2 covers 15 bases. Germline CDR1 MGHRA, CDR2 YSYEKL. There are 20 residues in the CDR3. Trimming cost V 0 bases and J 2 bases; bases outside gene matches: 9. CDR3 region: CASSQDRWGLAGGVTDTQYF. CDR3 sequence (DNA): TGCGCCAGCAGCCAAGATAGGTGGGGACTAGCGGGGGGTGTCACAGATACGCAGTATTTT.

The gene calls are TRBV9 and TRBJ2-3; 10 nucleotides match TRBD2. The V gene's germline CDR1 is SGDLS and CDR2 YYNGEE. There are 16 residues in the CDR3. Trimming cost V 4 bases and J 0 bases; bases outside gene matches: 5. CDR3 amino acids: CASSSGTSESTDTQYF. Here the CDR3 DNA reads TGTGCCAGCAGCTCCGGGACTAGCGAAAGCACAGATACGCAGTATTTT.